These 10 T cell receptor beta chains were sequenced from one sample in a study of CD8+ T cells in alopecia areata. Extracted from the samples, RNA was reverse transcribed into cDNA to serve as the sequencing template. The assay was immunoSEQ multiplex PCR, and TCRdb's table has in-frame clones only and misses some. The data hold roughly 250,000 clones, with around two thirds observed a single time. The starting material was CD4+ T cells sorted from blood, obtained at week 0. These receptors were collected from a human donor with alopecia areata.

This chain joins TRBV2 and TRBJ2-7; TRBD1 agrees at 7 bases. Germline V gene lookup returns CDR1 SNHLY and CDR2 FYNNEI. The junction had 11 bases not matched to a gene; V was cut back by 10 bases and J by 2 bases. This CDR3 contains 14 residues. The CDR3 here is CANRETGVTYEQYF. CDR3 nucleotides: TGTGCCAATCGCGAAACAGGGGTAACCTACGAGCAGTACTTC.

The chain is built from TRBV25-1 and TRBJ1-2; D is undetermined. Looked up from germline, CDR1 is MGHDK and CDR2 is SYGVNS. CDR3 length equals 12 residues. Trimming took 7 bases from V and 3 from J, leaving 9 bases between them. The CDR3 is CASMGSYYGYTF. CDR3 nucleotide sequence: TGTGCCAGCATGGGCTCCTACTATGGCTACACCTTC.

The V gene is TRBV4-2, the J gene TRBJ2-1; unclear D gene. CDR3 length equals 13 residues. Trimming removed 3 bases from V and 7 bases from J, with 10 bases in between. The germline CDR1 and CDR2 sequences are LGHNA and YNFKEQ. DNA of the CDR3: TGTGCCAGCAGCCACCGGGCCGATAATGAGCAGTTCTTC. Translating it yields CASSHRADNEQFF.

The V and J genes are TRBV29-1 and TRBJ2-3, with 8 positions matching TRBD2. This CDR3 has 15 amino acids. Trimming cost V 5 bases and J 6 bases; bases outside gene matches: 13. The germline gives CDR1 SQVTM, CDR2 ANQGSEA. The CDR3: CSVSQTGTSTDTQYF. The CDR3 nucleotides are TGCAGCGTTAGCCAAACAGGGACTAGTACGGATACGCAGTATTTT.

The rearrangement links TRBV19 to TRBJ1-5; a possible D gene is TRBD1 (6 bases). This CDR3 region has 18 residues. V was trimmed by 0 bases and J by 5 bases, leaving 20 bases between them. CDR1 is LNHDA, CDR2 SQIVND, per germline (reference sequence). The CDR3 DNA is TGTGCCAGTAGTATAGATTCTCCCGGGGGCAGGGCACATCAGCCCCAGCATTTT. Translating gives CASSIDSPGGRAHQPQHF. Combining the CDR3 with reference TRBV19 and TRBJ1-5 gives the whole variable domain DGGITQSPKYLFRKEGQNVTLSCEQNLNHDAMYWYRQDPGQGLRLIYYSQIVNDFQKGDIAEGYSVSREKKESFPLTVTSAQKNPTAFYLCASSIDSPGGRAHQPQHFGDGTRLSIL.

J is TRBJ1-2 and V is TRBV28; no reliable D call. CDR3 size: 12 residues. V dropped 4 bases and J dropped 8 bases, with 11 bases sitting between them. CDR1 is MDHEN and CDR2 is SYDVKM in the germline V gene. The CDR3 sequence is CASSSPPRGYTF. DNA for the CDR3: TGTGCCAGCAGTTCCCCTCCAAGGGGCTACACCTTC.

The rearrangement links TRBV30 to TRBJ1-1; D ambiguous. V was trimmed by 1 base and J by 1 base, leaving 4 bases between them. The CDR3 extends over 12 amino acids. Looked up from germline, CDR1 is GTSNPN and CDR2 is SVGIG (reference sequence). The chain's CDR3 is CAWSDGNTEAFF. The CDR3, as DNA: TGTGCCTGGAGTGACGGGAACACTGAAGCTTTCTTT.

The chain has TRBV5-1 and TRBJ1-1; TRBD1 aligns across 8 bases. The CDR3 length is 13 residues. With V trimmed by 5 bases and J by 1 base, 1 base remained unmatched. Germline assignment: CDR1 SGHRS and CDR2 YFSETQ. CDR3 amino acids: CASRGQENTEAFF. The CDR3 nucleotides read TGCGCCAGCAGGGGACAGGAGAACACTGAAGCTTTCTTT.

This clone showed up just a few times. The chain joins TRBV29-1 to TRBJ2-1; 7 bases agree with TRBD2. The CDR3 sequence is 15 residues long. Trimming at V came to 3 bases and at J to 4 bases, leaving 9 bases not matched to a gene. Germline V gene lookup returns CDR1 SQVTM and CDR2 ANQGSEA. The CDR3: CSVDIRAGVYNEQFF. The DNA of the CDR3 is TGCAGCGTTGATATCCGGGCGGGGGTATACAATGAGCAGTTCTTC.

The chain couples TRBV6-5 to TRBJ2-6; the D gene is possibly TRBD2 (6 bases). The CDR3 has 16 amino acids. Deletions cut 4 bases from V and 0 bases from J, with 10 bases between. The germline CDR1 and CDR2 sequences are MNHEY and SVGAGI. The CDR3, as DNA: TGTGCCAGCAGTTCACCGGGACTCTCTGGGGCCAACGTCCTGACTTTC. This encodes CASSSPGLSGANVLTF.